A single sample is the source of the 20 T cell receptor beta chains below, sequenced in a study of T-cell memory formation after mild COVID-19. TCRdb analysed the 5' RACE reads with MiXCR anew, one entry per CDR3 protein. Among about 150,000 distinct CDR3 sequences, under 30% were seen once, and the ten largest hold roughly a quarter. The material sequenced was PBMCs or a T cell subset sorted from them (not recorded which). The receptors derive from an adult woman who had mild COVID-19 (a few samples of this study predate the infection). Cell type and time point are not known.

The table lists this clonotype with a few counts. The chain employs TRBV29-1 and TRBJ2-7; 9 positions agree with TRBD1. Germline values: CDR1 SQVTM, CDR2 ANQGSEA. Trimming cost V 5 bases and J 4 bases; bases outside gene matches: 6. CDR3 size: 13 residues. The CDR3 region has the DNA TGCAGCGTTCCGGGACAGGGTCGGTACGAGCAGTACTTC. It encodes CSVPGQGRYEQYF.

This clonotype was recorded a few times. The V and J genes are TRBV4-1 and TRBJ1-1; D perhaps matches TRBD1 (5 bases). The CDR3 length is 13 residues. Trimming took 1 base from V and 11 from J, leaving 14 bases between them. Germline CDR1 is MGHRA and CDR2 is YSYEKL. The CDR3 DNA reads as TGCGCCAGCAGCCAAGTGGGGGAGAACCGGGCTTTCTTT. Translation: CASSQVGENRAFF.

This chain connects TRBV12-5 to TRBJ2-2, with 11 bases lining up with TRBD2. In germline, CDR1 is LGHNT, CDR2 FRNRAP. The CDR3 contains 18 residues. The junction had 10 bases not matched to a gene; V was cut back by 2 bases and J by 5 bases. CDR3 nucleotide sequence: TGTGCTAGTGGTTTGTCACACCTAGCGGGAGGTGGAACCGGGGAGCTGTTTTTT. Its translation is CASGLSHLAGGGTGELFF.

This clonotype appeared many times. V gene TRBV7-9 combines with J gene TRBJ2-7; D might be TRBD1 or TRBD2, each matching 5 bases. From germline, CDR1 is SEHNR and CDR2 FQNEAQ (reference sequence). The CDR3 loop spans 13 amino acids. The V end lost 5 bases, the J end lost 2 bases, and 10 bases lay between the germline ends. This CDR3 is CASSRDDAYEQYF. As DNA, the CDR3 is TGTGCCAGCAGCCGGGACGATGCCTACGAGCAGTACTTC.

This chain connects TRBV4-3 to TRBJ2-7; unclear D gene. This CDR3 spans 15 amino acids. Germline CDR1 reads LGHNA; CDR2 reads YSLEER. Trimming cost V 0 bases and J 2 bases, with 11 bases left between them. In nucleotides, the CDR3 is TGCGCCAGCAGCCAAGACTCTTGGCAAACCTACGAGCAGTACTTC. Amino acids: CASSQDSWQTYEQYF.

This clonotype turned up a few times. The chain uses TRBV7-9 and TRBJ2-7, with D possibly being TRBD1 (6 bases). The germline V gene encodes CDR1 SEHNR and CDR2 FQNEAQ (reference sequence). The CDR3 has 13 residues. V was trimmed by 4 bases and J by 7 bases, leaving 14 bases between them. The CDR3 loop reads CASSSLVQGEQYF. CDR3 bases: TGTGCCAGCAGCTCTTTGGTCCAGGGGGAGCAGTACTTC.

This clonotype showed up just a few times. This chain connects TRBV18 to TRBJ1-2; D might be TRBD1 (5 bases). Trimming removed 3 bases at V and 8 bases at J, with 10 bases between. Per germline, CDR1 KGHSH and CDR2 LQKENI. The CDR3 is 12 amino acids. CDR3 residues: CASSPGGSGYTF. The DNA for the CDR3 is TGTGCCAGCTCACCGGGGGGGAGCGGCTACACCTTC.

V usage is TRBV4-1 and J usage is TRBJ1-5; D is uncertain. Germline V gives CDR1 MGHRA, CDR2 YSYEKL. This CDR3 is 16 amino acids long. The V end was cut by 3 bases, the J end by 4 bases, with 16 bases between. DNA for the CDR3: TGCGCCAGCAGCCAGGACGGTCCCAGAGCGAATCAGCCCCAGCATTTT. Protein sequence: CASSQDGPRANQPQHF.

The gene calls are TRBV7-9 and TRBJ2-1, with 9 bases aligning to TRBD1. The CDR3 totals 16 residues. CDR1 is SEHNR, CDR2 FQNEAQ, per germline (reference sequence). J was trimmed by 3 bases and V by 3 bases; bases with no gene match: 6. The CDR3 is CASSLGTGPNYNEQFF. The CDR3 nucleotides read TGTGCCAGCAGCTTGGGGACAGGGCCCAACTACAATGAGCAGTTCTTC.

This chain connects TRBV14 to TRBJ2-3, with no clear D. V was shortened by 0 bases and J by 2 bases, with 6 bases between the two germline ends. This CDR3 is 14 amino acids long. Germline-derived CDR1 and CDR2 are SGHDN and FVKESK. CDR3 residues: CASSQDALTDTQYF. The CDR3 bases are TGTGCCAGCAGCCAAGATGCCCTCACAGATACGCAGTATTTT.

This clonotype turned up a few times. This sequence joins TRBV7-9 and TRBJ2-1; 11 nucleotides match TRBD1. J gave up 8 bases and V 5 bases, and 5 bases lay outside the gene matches. The CDR3 loop spans 14 amino acids. Germline CDR1 and CDR2: SEHNR and FQNEAQ (reference sequence). The CDR3 protein is CASSRTGGGHEQFF. The CDR3 DNA sequence: TGTGCCAGCAGCCGGACAGGGGGCGGCCATGAGCAGTTCTTC.

This chain connects TRBV9 to TRBJ2-1; D unresolved. The CDR3 covers 12 residues. Germline CDR1 is SGDLS and CDR2 is YYNGEE. With 0 bases removed from V and 9 bases from J, the gap between germline ends came to 7 bases. Here the CDR3 reads CASSVAAGEQFF. The CDR3 DNA is TGTGCCAGCAGCGTAGCGGCCGGTGAGCAGTTCTTC. The full variable domain, its missing parts supplied by reference TRBV9 and TRBJ2-1, is DSGVTQTPKHLITATGQRVTLRCSPRSGDLSVYWYQQSLDQGLQFLIQYYNGEERAKGNILERFSAQQFPDLHSELNLSSLELGDSALYFCASSVAAGEQFFGPGTRLTVL.

This clonotype was seen more than once but under ten times. V usage is TRBV7-2 and J usage is TRBJ2-3; TRBD1 matches at 8 bases. The CDR3 covers 15 residues. Germline V gives CDR1 SGHTA, CDR2 FQGNSA. The trim removed 4 bases at V and 2 bases at J, leaving 5 bases unmatched. The CDR3 region is CASSSLDRVTDTQYF. The DNA for the CDR3 is TGTGCCAGCAGCTCCCTGGACAGGGTCACAGATACGCAGTATTTT.

The CDR3 DNA sequence: TGCAGCTTAACCGGGACTCCCCACAATGAGCAGTTCTTC. This gives the protein CSLTGTPHNEQFF. This chain connects TRBV29-1 to TRBJ2-1, with D perhaps TRBD2 (6 bases). V was clipped by 8 bases and J by 5 bases, with 16 bases between them. The CDR3 extends over 13 amino acids. Germline V gene data show CDR1 as SQVTM and CDR2 as ANQGSEA.

The sample holds a few counts of this clonotype. The V gene is TRBV6-2 or TRBV6-3, the J gene TRBJ2-2; 7 nucleotides line up with TRBD2. With V trimmed by 11 bases and J by 4 bases, 13 bases remained unmatched. Germline V gives CDR1 MNHEY, CDR2 SVGEGT. This CDR3 contains 15 residues. CDR3 bases: TGTGCCGCAGAGAGGAGCGGGGCTTTCACCGGGGAGCTGTTTTTT. This sequence encodes CAAERSGAFTGELFF.

This clonotype was detected only a few times. The CDR3 sequence: CATSDLSSGGPDNEQFF. In DNA form, the CDR3 reads TGTGCCACCAGTGATTTGTCTAGCGGGGGGCCAGACAATGAGCAGTTCTTC. The rearrangement links TRBV24-1 to TRBJ2-1; TRBD2 matches at 11 bases. Germline V CDR1 and CDR2: KGHDR, SFDVKD. V shed 0 bases and J 5 bases; nucleotides not matched to a gene: 5. The CDR3 covers 17 residues.

The rearrangement joins TRBV6-2 or TRBV6-3 to TRBJ1-1, with 7 nucleotides matching TRBD1. The CDR3 covers 14 residues. Trimming removed 5 bases from V and 1 base from J; junction bases left unmatched: 4. In germline, CDR1 is MNHEY, CDR2 SVGEGT. The CDR3 DNA reads as TGTGCCAGCAGTATAGGGGGCGCGAACACTGAAGCTTTCTTT. Translated: CASSIGGANTEAFF.

The V gene is TRBV12-3 or TRBV12-4, the J gene TRBJ2-3, with a weak D call TRBD2 (6 bases). CDR3 size: 15 residues. V lost 6 bases and J lost 5, with 18 bases in between. In DNA, the CDR3 is TGTGCCAGCAGCGCGGGACTGGGAGGTGGAGATACGCAGTATTTT. It encodes CASSAGLGGGDTQYF.

This chain joins TRBV11-2 and TRBJ1-1, with 7 positions matching TRBD1. This CDR3 spans 15 amino acids. Losses at the gene ends were 5 bases for V and 4 bases for J; bases not matched to a gene: 10. From germline, CDR1 is SGHAT and CDR2 FQNNGV. This CDR3 is CASSNRQGGATEAFF. CDR3 DNA sequence: TGTGCCAGCAGCAATAGACAGGGAGGGGCCACTGAAGCTTTCTTT. The entire variable domain, with the rest obtained from reference TRBV11-2 and TRBJ1-1, is as follows: EAGVAQSPRYKIIEKRQSVAFWCNPISGHATLYWYQQILGQGPKLLIQFQNNGVVDDSQLPKDRFSAERLKGVDSTLKIQPAKLEDSAVYLCASSNRQGGATEAFFGQGTRLTVV.

For the CDR3, the DNA is TGTGCCACCAGTCCGGGACGGGGGGACTACGAGCAGTACTTC. Translated: CATSPGRGDYEQYF. The V gene is TRBV24-1, the J gene TRBJ2-7; 7 bases agree with TRBD2. Germline CDR1 and CDR2: KGHDR and SFDVKD. The CDR3 runs 14 residues. V trimming: 6 bases; J trimming: 3 bases; junction bases outside the gene matches: 7.